This is a list of T cell receptor beta chains from one sample in a study of beta chain features in type 1 diabetes. The assay was immunoSEQ multiplex PCR, and TCRdb's table has in-frame clones only and misses some. The data hold approximately 260,000 clones, with roughly 22% observed a single time. The specimen sequenced was naive CD4+ T cells from blood. These receptors came from a woman in her 40s with type 1 diabetes. CDR3s include the opening cysteine and the closing phenylalanine or tryptophan. A D gene is named only where the DNA matches it firmly. Clone size is shown for a subset of rows, as once, few, many or a class of expanded clone.

j_gene,v_gene,d_gene,abundance,CDR3aa,CDR3nt
TRBJ1-1,TRBV10-3,.,.,CAISRSPGNTEAFF,TGTGCCATCTCCCGGAGCCCCGGGAACACTGAAGCTTTCTTT
TRBJ2-5,TRBV19,TRBD1,.,CASSRTGTSETQYF,TGTGCCAGTAGCCGGACAGGGACCTCGGAGACCCAGTACTTC
TRBJ2-7,TRBV11-2,TRBD2,.,CASSPPGGAYEQYF,TGTGCCAGCAGCCCACCGGGGGGAGCCTACGAGCAGTACTTC
TRBJ2-5,TRBV7-2,.,.,CASSLGQPVGGETQYF,TGTGCCAGCAGCTTAGGACAGCCGGTCGGTGGGGAGACCCAGTACTTC
TRBJ1-2,TRBV9,.,few,CASSVGQEDVYGYTF,TGTGCCAGCAGCGTAGGGCAAGAGGATGTCTATGGCTACACCTTC
TRBJ2-2,TRBV7-3,.,few,CASSFYREAGELFF,TGTGCCAGCAGCTTTTACAGGGAAGCCGGGGAGCTGTTTTTT
TRBJ2-7,TRBV27,TRBD1,few,CASRTGDSYEQYF,TGTGCCAGCAGGACAGGGGACTCCTACGAGCAGTACTTC
TRBJ1-2,TRBV28,TRBD1,.,CASSLGQNGYTF,TGTGCCAGCAGTTTGGGACAGAATGGCTACACCTTC
TRBJ2-5,TRBV5-4,.,.,CASSLDEGDWETQYF,TGTGCCAGCAGCTTAGATGAAGGGGATTGGGAGACCCAGTACTTC
TRBJ2-2,TRBV4-1,.,.,CASSQERRGQTGELFF,TGCGCCAGCAGCCAAGAACGAAGGGGCCAGACCGGGGAGCTGTTTTTT
TRBJ2-7,TRBV6-5,.,.,CASSYSREAYEQYF,TGTGCCAGCAGTTACTCCCGCGAGGCCTACGAGCAGTACTTC
TRBJ2-5,TRBV29-1,TRBD1,.,CSVSAGQGKGGDETQYF,TGCAGCGTTTCCGCGGGACAGGGGAAGGGGGGTGACGAGACCCAGTACTTC
TRBJ1-4,TRBV19,.,.,CASTEGASEKLFF,TGTGCCAGTACGGAGGGAGCGTCTGAAAAACTGTTTTTT
TRBJ2-1,TRBV4-3,.,few,CASSQEFRGVTNEQFF,TGCGCCAGCAGCCAAGAGTTTCGCGGGGTTACGAATGAGCAGTTCTTC
TRBJ1-1,TRBV2,TRBD1,few,CASSAGQANTEAFF,TGTGCCAGCAGTGCAGGACAGGCGAACACTGAAGCTTTCTTT
TRBJ1-2,TRBV29-1,TRBD1,.,CSVLKGTDGPYGYTF,TGCAGCGTGTTGAAGGGGACAGACGGGCCCTATGGCTACACCTTC
TRBJ1-1,TRBV5-6,TRBD1,few,CASSLDTGGNTEAFF,TGTGCCAGCAGCTTGGATACAGGGGGGAACACTGAAGCTTTCTTT
TRBJ2-2,TRBV7-9,.,.,CASSPTVNTGELFF,TGTGCCAGCAGCCCGACTGTGAACACCGGGGAGCTGTTTTTT
TRBJ1-5,TRBV19,.,few,CASSIVWDTNQPQHF,TGTGCCAGTAGTATTGTCTGGGACACTAATCAGCCCCAGCATTTT
TRBJ1-1,TRBV19,.,.,CAAGQLNTEAFF,TGTGCTGCGGGGCAGTTGAACACTGAAGCTTTCTTT
TRBJ2-3,TRBV7-2,TRBD2,few,CASTIRSGTSTDTQYF,TGTGCCAGCACCATCCGTAGCGGGACTAGCACAGATACGCAGTATTTT
TRBJ1-2,TRBV29-1,.,.,CSVQGIDGYTF,TGCAGCGTCCAGGGGATCGATGGCTACACCTTC
TRBJ2-3,TRBV5-4,TRBD1,.,CASSTGRRTGASTDTQYF,TGTGCCAGCAGCACAGGACGAAGGACAGGAGCTAGCACAGATACGCAGTATTTT
TRBJ1-6,TRBV7-8,.,few,CASSPRGGQSSPLHF,TGTGCCAGCAGCCCGCGCGGGGGGCAGTCTTCACCCCTCCACTTT
TRBJ2-2,TRBV25-1,TRBD2,few,CASSRGLAGDFTGELFF,TGTGCCAGCAGCCGGGGCCTAGCGGGGGATTTCACCGGGGAGCTGTTTTTT
TRBJ1-1,TRBV19,.,few,CASSIQRNTEAFF,TGTGCCAGTAGTATACAGCGGAACACTGAAGCTTTCTTT
TRBJ2-5,TRBV5-1,TRBD1,few,CASSLRDRGSETQYF,TGCGCCAGCAGCTTGCGGGACAGGGGGTCGGAGACCCAGTACTTC
TRBJ2-7,TRBV30,.,.,CAWSAGGREQYF,TGTGCCTGGAGTGCAGGAGGGCGCGAGCAGTACTTC
TRBJ2-1,TRBV6-1,TRBD1,.,CASSFPGTENNEQFF,TGTGCCAGCAGTTTTCCCGGGACAGAGAACAATGAGCAGTTCTTC
TRBJ1-4,TRBV29-1,.,.,CSVGSPTNEKLFF,TGCAGCGTTGGGAGTCCAACTAATGAAAAACTGTTTTTT
TRBJ2-7,TRBV15,TRBD2,once,CATSRGGLAGLYEQYF,TGTGCCACCAGCAGAGGTGGACTAGCGGGACTCTACGAGCAGTACTTC
TRBJ1-1,TRBV7-2,.,few,CASSPSWDFTEAFF,TGTGCCAGCAGCCCTTCCTGGGACTTCACTGAAGCTTTCTTT
TRBJ2-3,TRBV7-6,TRBD2,.,CASSLAPAGNTDTQYF,TGTGCCAGCAGCTTAGCTCCAGCGGGAAACACAGATACGCAGTATTTT
TRBJ2-2,TRBV6-4,TRBD1,.,CATSGQGNTGELFF,TGTGCCACCTCGGGACAGGGGAACACCGGGGAGCTGTTTTTT
TRBJ2-7,TRBV4-1,TRBD2,few,CASSQMALAPEQYF,TGCGCCAGCAGCCAGATGGCACTAGCGCCCGAGCAGTACTTC
TRBJ2-5,TRBV28,TRBD1,.,CASNRLGTGSEETQYF,TGTGCCAGCAATCGGCTAGGGACAGGGAGCGAAGAGACCCAGTACTTC
TRBJ2-5,TRBV2,.,.,CASSGVAAEETQYF,TGTGCCAGCAGTGGGGTAGCTGCCGAAGAGACCCAGTACTTC
TRBJ2-1,TRBV2,.,.,CASSREKAYNEQFF,TGTGCCAGCAGTAGAGAGAAAGCGTACAATGAGCAGTTCTTC
TRBJ2-1,TRBV10-3,TRBD1,.,CASQGANNEQFF,TGTGCCTCGCAGGGGGCCAACAATGAGCAGTTCTTC
TRBJ1-2,TRBV5-1,.,few,CASSPRTGNYGYTF,TGCGCCAGCAGCCCCCGGACGGGGAACTATGGCTACACCTTC
TRBJ2-4,TRBV7-9,TRBD1,.,CASSPWTGGIQYF,TGTGCCAGCAGCCCTTGGACAGGGGGGATTCAGTACTTC
TRBJ1-5,TRBV29-1,TRBD1,few,CSVEEGAHQPQHF,TGCAGCGTTGAGGAGGGGGCCCACCAGCCCCAGCATTTT
TRBJ2-7,TRBV6-5,.,.,CASSQRDTSSYEQYF,TGTGCCAGCAGTCAGCGGGACACGAGCTCCTACGAGCAGTACTTC
TRBJ1-6,TRBV14,.,.,CASSQVSGVNSPLHF,TGTGCCAGCAGCCAAGTCTCAGGGGTGAATTCACCCCTCCACTTT
TRBJ1-5,TRBV7-9,TRBD1,.,CASSQTGNEKPQHF,TGTGCCAGCAGCCAGACAGGGAACGAAAAGCCCCAGCATTTT
TRBJ2-7,TRBV11-1,TRBD1,.,CASSRQGSYEQYF,TGTGCCAGCAGCCGACAGGGTTCCTACGAGCAGTACTTC
TRBJ1-5,TRBV2,.,few,CASSEQGIGNQPQHF,TGTGCCAGCAGCGAACAGGGAATCGGCAATCAGCCCCAGCATTTT
TRBJ1-2,TRBV7-9,TRBD1,few,CASSFGTDYGYTF,TGTGCCAGCAGCTTCGGGACAGACTATGGCTACACCTTC
TRBJ2-1,TRBV28,.,.,CASSPDSSSYNEQFF,TGTGCCAGCAGCCCGGACTCTAGCTCCTACAATGAGCAGTTCTTC
TRBJ2-7,TRBV14,.,few,CASSQGPYEQYF,TGTGCCAGCAGCCAAGGGCCGTACGAGCAGTACTTC